A single sample gave rise to the 27 T cell receptor beta chains below, sequenced in a study of blood T cell repertoires in COVID-19. TCRdb's table, derived via immunoSEQ multiplex PCR, lists solely in-frame clones and lacks some. The sample yields 130,000 or so clones, around 87% seen once. The specimen sequenced was peripheral blood. These receptors were collected from an older man with active COVID-19.

This chain links TRBV7-9 with TRBJ2-2; 11 bases fit TRBD2. Germline V CDR1 and CDR2: SEHNR, FQNEAQ (reference sequence). Trimming removed 5 bases from V and 6 bases from J; junction bases left unmatched: 8. The CDR3 extends over 16 amino acids. The CDR3, as DNA: TGTGCCAGCAGCACTACTAGCGGGAGCGGTGCCGGGGAGCTGTTTTTT. Translation gives CASSTTSGSGAGELFF.

J is TRBJ2-5 and V is TRBV9, with TRBD2 matching over 7 bases. Germline loops: CDR1 SGDLS, CDR2 YYNGEE. CDR3 size: 15 residues. With V trimmed by 0 bases and J by 4 bases, 6 bases remained unmatched. CDR3 protein: CASSVGGSGRETQYF. For the CDR3, the DNA is TGTGCCAGCAGCGTAGGCGGGAGCGGTAGAGAGACCCAGTACTTC.

The chain recombines TRBV7-2 with TRBJ2-3, with 11 positions matching TRBD2. The CDR3 totals 14 residues. The ends lost 5 bases at V and 7 bases at J; junction bases unmatched: 5. Germline CDR1 SGHTA, CDR2 FQGNSA. DNA for the CDR3: TGTGCCAGCAGCCTAGGACTAGCGGGTTATACGCAGTATTTT. Protein: CASSLGLAGYTQYF.

J is TRBJ2-7 and V is TRBV5-1; D remains unclear. The CDR3 runs to 14 residues. CDR1 and CDR2 from the germline V gene are SGHRS and YFSETQ. Trimming took 3 bases from V and 3 from J, leaving 13 bases between them. CDR3 sequence (DNA): TGCGCCAGCAGCTCCTCGACTGACGGCTACGAGCAGTACTTC. Amino acid sequence: CASSSSTDGYEQYF.

V usage is TRBV7-9 and J usage is TRBJ1-1; TRBD1 might be the D (5 bases). The V and J ends lost 5 bases and 3 bases respectively, with 22 bases between them. CDR3 length: 17 residues. Germline assignment: CDR1 SEHNR and CDR2 FQNEAQ (reference sequence). The CDR3 region has the DNA TGTGCCAGCAGCCCCCGGGAGGACCTCTGGGGGGACACTGAAGCTTTCTTT. As protein: CASSPREDLWGDTEAFF.

The rearrangement links TRBV11-2 to TRBJ2-1; D unclear. This CDR3 is built from 10 residues. From germline, CDR1 is SGHAT and CDR2 FQNNGV. V was clipped by 3 bases and J by 9 bases, with 3 bases between them. In DNA, the CDR3 is TGTGCCAGCAGCTTTCTTGAGCAGTTCTTC. It yields the protein CASSFLEQFF.

The chain employs TRBV18 and TRBJ2-5; D unresolved. V was pared by 1 base and J by 5 bases, with 11 bases between. CDR1 is KGHSH and CDR2 is LQKENI in the germline V gene. The CDR3 runs 14 residues. The CDR3 DNA reads TGTGCCAGCTCACCACGTGGCGGTGGGGAGACCCAGTACTTC. This encodes CASSPRGGGETQYF.

This clone was detected once. The chain joins TRBV7-8 to TRBJ1-3; no definite D call. Per the germline V gene, CDR1 is SGHVS and CDR2 is FQNEAQ. Trimming shortened V by 3 bases and J by 4 bases, and 13 bases separated the two germline ends. This CDR3 is built from 15 residues. The CDR3 nucleotides are TGTGCCAGCAGCTTTTTGGACTCTGCCGGAAACACCATATATTTT. Its translation: CASSFLDSAGNTIYF. The variable domain in full, with the rest retrieved from reference TRBV7-8 and TRBJ1-3, is GAGVSQSPRYKVAKRGQDVALRCDPISGHVSLFWYQQALGQGPEFLTYFQNEAQLDKSGLPSDRFFAERPEGSVSTLKIQRTQQEDSAVYLCASSFLDSAGNTIYFGEGSWLTVV.

This clone has only a few counts. The V gene is TRBV29-1, the J gene TRBJ2-1; TRBD2 matches at 10 bases. Losses at the gene ends were 3 bases for V and 9 bases for J; bases not matched to a gene: 2. The CDR3 is 12 residues long. Germline lookup yields CDR1 SQVTM and CDR2 ANQGSEA. The CDR3, as DNA: TGCAGCGTTGAGGCTAGCGGGAGTGAGCAGTTCTTC. Protein: CSVEASGSEQFF.

The CDR3 nucleotides are TGTGCCAGTAGCCGGGAGGTCCAGGCCTACGAGCAGTACTTC. It encodes CASSREVQAYEQYF. The rearrangement links TRBV19 to TRBJ2-7, with TRBD2 matching 7 bases. Germline CDR1 is LNHDA and CDR2 is SQIVND (reference sequence). Trimming took 6 bases from V and 2 from J; bases not matched to a gene: 7. The CDR3 runs to 14 residues.

The chain joins TRBV7-9 to TRBJ2-4, with 8 nucleotides matching TRBD1. Germline CDR1 is SEHNR and CDR2 is FQNEAQ (reference sequence). Losses at the gene ends were 1 base for V and 7 bases for J; bases not matched to a gene: 12. The CDR3 totals 17 residues. CDR3 residues: CASSLEVVTGAGNIQYF. The DNA of the CDR3 is TGTGCCAGCAGCTTAGAGGTCGTGACAGGGGCAGGCAACATTCAGTACTTC.

The genes are TRBV27 and TRBJ2-3, with 8 nucleotides matching TRBD1. V was clipped by 5 bases and J by 0 bases; unmatched bases: 7. The CDR3 is made up of 16 amino acids. Germline V gene lookup returns CDR1 MNHEY and CDR2 SMNVEV (reference sequence). CDR3 residues: CASSTGQGLSTDTQYF. In DNA, the CDR3 is TGTGCCAGCAGTACCGGACAGGGCTTGAGCACAGATACGCAGTATTTT.

The chain is built from TRBV27 and TRBJ2-6; no reliable D call. Germline V gene lookup returns CDR1 MNHEY and CDR2 SMNVEV (reference sequence). The CDR3 length is 17 residues. V was trimmed by 0 bases and J by 0 bases, leaving 9 bases between them. Here the CDR3 reads CASSLSRRNSGANVLTF. For the CDR3, the DNA is TGTGCCAGCAGTTTATCGCGGCGTAACTCTGGGGCCAACGTCCTGACTTTC.

The chain uses TRBV2 and TRBJ2-3, with a weak D call TRBD1 (6 bases). This CDR3 has 12 amino acids. Between the trimmed V and J ends, which lost 6 bases and 5 bases, there was a span of 9 bases. CDR1 is SNHLY, CDR2 FYNNEI, per germline. The CDR3 DNA reads as TGTGCCAGCAGCAAGACAGGAGATACGCAGTATTTT. It encodes CASSKTGDTQYF.

This clone was seen a handful of times. DNA for the CDR3: TGCGCCAGCAGCTTGGAGGGGCGGGGTCAGCCCCAGCATTTT. This sequence encodes CASSLEGRGQPQHF. The chain has TRBV5-1 and TRBJ1-5, with a possible D match to TRBD1 (5 bases). Germline CDR1 reads SGHRS; CDR2 reads YFSETQ. This CDR3 has 14 residues. Trimming stripped 0 bases from V and 6 bases from J, with 10 bases between.

V is TRBV9 and J is TRBJ2-5; the match to TRBD2 covers 12 bases. Germline CDR1 SGDLS, CDR2 YYNGEE. The CDR3 consists of 15 residues. The J segment lost 4 bases and the V segment lost 4 bases, leaving 5 bases of the junction unmatched. CDR3 nucleotides: TGTGCCAGCAGCCCCGCGGGACTAGCGGGAGAGACCCAGTACTTC. Its translation: CASSPAGLAGETQYF.

This chain connects TRBV4-1 to TRBJ1-1; no reliable D call. Germline V gives CDR1 MGHRA, CDR2 YSYEKL. CDR3 length: 14 residues. The V gene lost 1 base and the J gene lost 5 bases, with 11 bases spanning the gap. The CDR3 DNA follows: TGCGCCAGCAGCCAAGTACCTCGGCGGACTGAAGCTTTCTTT. It translates to CASSQVPRRTEAFF.

The sample holds a few counts of this clone. This rearrangement joins TRBV3-1 (or the pseudogene TRBV3-2) to TRBJ1-1; D might be TRBD1 (6 bases). The CDR3 is made up of 12 amino acids. The V end was cut by 1 base, the J end by 11 bases, with 11 bases between. Germline assignment: CDR1 LGHDT and CDR2 YNNKEL (reference sequence). CDR3 sequence: CASSQGGRGAFF. CDR3 bases: TGTGCCAGCAGCCAAGGCGGCAGGGGTGCTTTCTTT.

A few counts support this clone. This sequence joins TRBV11-2 and TRBJ2-5; the match to TRBD1 covers 8 bases. Looked up from germline, CDR1 is SGHAT and CDR2 is FQNNGV. Losses at the gene ends were 3 bases for V and 5 bases for J; bases not matched to a gene: 8. The CDR3 length is 15 residues. As DNA, the CDR3 is TGTGCCAGCAGCTTGCAGGGGGCCCTCGGGGAGACCCAGTACTTC. It is translated as CASSLQGALGETQYF.

The chain uses TRBV24-1 and TRBJ2-5; 9 bases match TRBD2. Germline CDR1 is KGHDR and CDR2 is SFDVKD. Trimming at V came to 3 bases and at J to 3 bases, leaving 1 base not matched to a gene. The length of the CDR3 is 14 residues. CDR3: CATSDRLAEETQYF. CDR3 coding DNA: TGTGCCACCAGTGATAGACTAGCGGAAGAGACCCAGTACTTC.

The V call is TRBV11-2, the J call TRBJ2-5, with 9 bases matching TRBD1. The ends lost 5 bases at V and 2 bases at J; junction bases unmatched: 12. Germline V CDR1 and CDR2: SGHAT, FQNNGV. CDR3 length: 17 amino acids. CDR3 sequence reads: CASSPTGTGLWQETQYF. CDR3 coding DNA: TGTGCCAGCAGCCCTACCGGGACAGGGTTGTGGCAAGAGACCCAGTACTTC.

The chain links TRBV6-5 to TRBJ1-3, with 11 bases fitting TRBD1. Germline-derived CDR1 and CDR2 are MNHEY and SVGAGI. Trimming took 5 bases from V and 7 from J; bases not matched to a gene: 7. The CDR3 is 15 residues long. The CDR3 bases are TGTGCCAGCAGTAGCCGGACAGGGGGCAGGAACACCATATATTTT. Translating it yields CASSSRTGGRNTIYF.

The chain couples TRBV27 to TRBJ2-1; D possibly corresponds to TRBD1 (5 bases). Germline CDR1 MNHEY, CDR2 SMNVEV (reference sequence). V was shortened by 5 bases and J by 8 bases, with 22 bases between the two germline ends. The CDR3 contains 16 residues. The CDR3 reads CASSRLGPPSAHEQFF. Here the CDR3 DNA reads TGTGCCAGCAGTCGCCTGGGGCCACCCTCGGCTCATGAGCAGTTCTTC.

The chain couples TRBV29-1 to TRBJ2-3; D might be TRBD1 (6 bases). This CDR3 comprises 15 residues. V lost 6 bases and J lost 0, with 16 bases in between. Germline V gene sequence: CDR1 SQVTM, CDR2 ANQGSEA. Written as DNA, the CDR3 is TGCAGCGTCATGGCGGCAGGGGAGAGCACAGATACGCAGTATTTT. Translation gives CSVMAAGESTDTQYF.

This rearrangement joins TRBV6-5 to TRBJ1-1; 7 bases agree with TRBD1. V shed 7 bases and J 4 bases; nucleotides not matched to a gene: 0. This CDR3 comprises 11 residues. The germline CDR1 and CDR2 sequences are MNHEY and SVGAGI. CDR3 in amino acids: CASKGATEAFF. Here the CDR3 DNA reads TGTGCCAGCAAGGGGGCCACTGAAGCTTTCTTT.

This clone was recorded once. V and J are TRBV28 and TRBJ1-2; 9 bases map to TRBD1. The CDR3 covers 14 residues. Unmatched junction bases numbered 2, after V lost 2 bases and J lost 4 bases. CDR1 and CDR2 (germline): MDHEN, SYDVKM. Written as DNA, the CDR3 is TGTGCCAGCAGTTTACGACAGGGGGGCTATGGCTACACCTTC. Translated: CASSLRQGGYGYTF.

The chain combines TRBV4-1 with TRBJ1-3; a possible D gene is TRBD1 (6 bases). V lost 4 bases to trimming and J lost 0 bases, with 16 bases between them. CDR3 length: 17 residues. From germline, CDR1 is MGHRA and CDR2 YSYEKL. This CDR3 reads CASSPQDQGGSGNTIYF. DNA for the CDR3: TGCGCCAGCAGCCCTCAAGATCAAGGGGGCTCTGGAAACACCATATATTTT.